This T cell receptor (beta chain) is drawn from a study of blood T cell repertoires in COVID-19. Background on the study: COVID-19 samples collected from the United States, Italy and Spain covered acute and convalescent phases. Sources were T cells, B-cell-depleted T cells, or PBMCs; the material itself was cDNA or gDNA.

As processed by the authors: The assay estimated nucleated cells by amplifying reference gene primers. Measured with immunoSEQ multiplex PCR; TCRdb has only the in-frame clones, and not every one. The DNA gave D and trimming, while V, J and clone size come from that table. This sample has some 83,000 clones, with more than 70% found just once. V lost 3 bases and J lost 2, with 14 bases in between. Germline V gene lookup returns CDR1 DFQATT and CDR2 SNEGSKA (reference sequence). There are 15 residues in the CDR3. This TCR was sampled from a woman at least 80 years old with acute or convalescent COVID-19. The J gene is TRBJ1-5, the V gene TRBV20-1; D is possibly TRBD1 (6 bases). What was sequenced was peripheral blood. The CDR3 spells CSASMSGVGNQPQHF. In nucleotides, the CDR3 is TGCAGTGCTAGTATGTCAGGGGTCGGCAATCAGCCCCAGCATTTT.